A selection of T cell receptor beta chains follows, all from one sample in a study of cytomegalovirus exposure and HLA in healthy donors. TCRdb's copy holds only in-frame clones and misses some; the assay was immunoSEQ multiplex PCR. The sample has around 150,000 clones, 73% seen once. The sample taken for sequencing was PBMCs. These receptors were collected from a human donor in good health. Both conserved end residues are part of each CDR3. D genes are given only for firm matches. Only some rows state a clone size, as once, few, many or a class for expanded clones.

v_gene,abundance,d_gene,j_gene,len,CDR3aa,CDR3nt
TRBV5-1,NA,NA,TRBJ1-5,15,CASTSAERVNQPQHF,TGCGCCAGCACCTCGGCGGAGAGGGTCAATCAGCCCCAGCATTTT
TRBV2,NA,TRBD1,TRBJ2-1,13,CASGDPPGTGQFF,TGTGCCAGCGGGGACCCCCCCGGGACAGGGCAGTTCTTC
TRBV6-1,once,NA,TRBJ2-1,13,CASSESRGHEQFF,TGTGCCAGCAGTGAAAGTAGGGGCCATGAGCAGTTCTTC
TRBV10-3,NA,TRBD2,TRBJ2-3,16,CAISDMTSGGTDTQYF,TGTGCCATCAGTGACATGACTAGCGGGGGCACAGATACGCAGTATTTT
TRBV6-1,NA,TRBD2,TRBJ2-7,18,CASSDLGLAGGHTYEQYF,TGTGCCAGCAGTGATCTGGGACTAGCGGGGGGGCATACCTACGAGCAGTACTTC
TRBV4-1,NA,TRBD1,TRBJ1-1,13,CASSRTGETEAFF,TGCGCCAGCAGCCGGACAGGGGAGACTGAAGCTTTCTTT
TRBV11-2,NA,NA,TRBJ2-5,15,CASSGRDMDLETQYF,TGTGCCAGCAGCGGACGGGACATGGATTTGGAGACCCAGTACTTC
TRBV2,NA,NA,TRBJ2-7,12,CATAQGSYEQYF,TGTGCCACCGCCCAGGGTTCCTACGAGCAGTACTTC
TRBV7-2,NA,NA,TRBJ1-2,12,CASSADGGGYTF,TGTGCCAGCAGCGCCGACGGGGGTGGCTACACCTTC
TRBV6-6,NA,NA,TRBJ1-5,13,CASSYVVDQPQHF,TGTGCCAGCAGTTATGTGGTAGATCAGCCCCAGCATTTT
TRBV6-5,few,TRBD2,TRBJ2-5,16,CASSYTASGFQETQYF,TGTGCCAGCAGTTATACGGCTAGCGGGTTCCAAGAGACCCAGTACTTC
TRBV30,NA,TRBD2,TRBJ2-7,19,CAWSQRTSGRAGSSYEQYF,TGTGCCTGGAGTCAGAGGACTAGCGGGAGGGCTGGGAGCTCCTACGAGCAGTACTTC
TRBV19,few,TRBD2,TRBJ2-3,15,CASTSGATSTDTQYF,TGTGCCAGTACTAGCGGGGCAACTAGCACAGATACGCAGTATTTT
TRBV5-1,NA,NA,TRBJ1-1,14,CASSLGGTGSEAFF,TGCGCCAGCAGCTTGGGGGGCACCGGCTCTGAAGCTTTCTTT
TRBV11-3,NA,TRBD2,TRBJ2-3,17,CASSAPVKREWMDTQYF,TGTGCCAGCAGCGCTCCCGTTAAGCGGGAGTGGATGGATACGCAGTATTTT
TRBV15,few,NA,TRBJ2-5,15,CATSRDPHQQETQYF,TGTGCCACCAGCAGAGATCCACACCAGCAAGAGACCCAGTACTTC
TRBV10-3,few,NA,TRBJ1-1,13,CAISVGVGTEAFF,TGTGCCATCAGTGTAGGGGTGGGCACTGAAGCTTTCTTT
TRBV5-1,NA,NA,TRBJ2-1,13,CASNRDGYNEQFF,TGCGCCAGTAACAGGGATGGCTACAATGAGCAGTTCTTC
TRBV10-1,NA,TRBD2,TRBJ2-3,16,CASSEPTSGTGDTQYF,TGCGCCAGCAGTGAGCCGACTAGCGGGACAGGAGATACGCAGTATTTT
TRBV7-8,NA,NA,TRBJ2-1,17,CASSLKAREVTYNEQFF,TGTGCCAGCAGCTTAAAGGCCAGGGAGGTCACCTACAATGAGCAGTTCTTC
TRBV7-9,few,TRBD1,TRBJ2-7,13,CASSRQGAYEQYF,TGTGCCAGCAGCCGACAGGGGGCTTACGAGCAGTACTTC
TRBV4-1,NA,NA,TRBJ2-7,15,CASSQEAQSSYEQYF,TGCGCCAGCAGCCAAGAGGCTCAAAGCTCCTACGAGCAGTACTTC
TRBV7-8,NA,NA,TRBJ1-2,14,CASSGSGRNYGYTF,TGTGCCAGCAGCGGTAGCGGGAGAAACTATGGCTACACCTTC
TRBV19,NA,NA,TRBJ1-5,16,CASTPDRFYSNQPQHF,TGTGCCAGTACCCCGGACAGATTTTATAGCAATCAGCCCCAGCATTTT
TRBV18,few,TRBD1,TRBJ1-1,16,CASSLRQGARYTEAFF,TGTGCCAGCTCACTACGACAGGGGGCAAGGTACACTGAAGCTTTCTTT
TRBV11-3,NA,NA,TRBJ2-7,15,CASSRTTTGWDEQYF,TGTGCCAGCAGTAGAACGACGACAGGTTGGGACGAGCAGTACTTC
TRBV7-2,NA,TRBD2,TRBJ2-3,15,CASSLGLADEDTQYF,TGTGCCAGCAGCTTGGGACTAGCGGATGAAGATACGCAGTATTTT
TRBV19,few,TRBD1,TRBJ1-5,14,CASSFGQASSPQHF,TGTGCCAGTAGTTTTGGACAGGCATCTTCGCCCCAGCATTTT
TRBV5-1,NA,NA,TRBJ2-2,14,CASSSGPNTGELFF,TGCGCCAGCAGCTCTGGCCCGAACACCGGGGAGCTGTTTTTT
TRBV7-9,NA,TRBD2,TRBJ2-1,14,CASSTGLPNNEQFF,TGTGCCAGCAGCACGGGACTACCGAACAATGAGCAGTTCTTC
TRBV6-6,NA,NA,TRBJ2-1,14,CASRRAQGNNEQFF,TGTGCCAGCAGGCGAGCCCAGGGTAACAATGAGCAGTTCTTC
TRBV7-9,NA,TRBD1,TRBJ2-3,18,CASSLPYRQGMRTDTQYF,TGTGCCAGCAGCCTACCATACAGACAGGGGATGCGCACAGATACGCAGTATTTT
TRBV28,NA,TRBD2,TRBJ2-1,12,CASSFSGREQFF,TGTGCCAGCAGTTTCAGCGGGAGGGAGCAGTTCTTC
TRBV6-1,NA,TRBD1,TRBJ1-5,14,CASTDRASNQPQHF,TGTGCCAGCACCGACAGGGCATCCAATCAGCCCCAGCATTTT
TRBV25-1,NA,TRBD1,TRBJ2-7,13,CASLGDRVGEQYF,TGTGCCAGCCTGGGGGACAGGGTGGGCGAGCAGTACTTC
TRBV5-1,NA,TRBD1,TRBJ2-5,15,CASSPTVGQKETQYF,TGCGCCAGCAGCCCCACCGTGGGACAGAAAGAGACCCAGTACTTC
TRBV18,NA,NA,TRBJ2-7,14,CASSRPGHYYEQYF,TGTGCCAGCTCACGCCCGGGACACTACTACGAGCAGTACTTC
TRBV7-9,NA,TRBD1,TRBJ1-2,15,CASSPGTGEYYGYTF,TGTGCCAGCAGCCCAGGGACAGGGGAATACTATGGCTACACCTTC
TRBV18,once,TRBD1,TRBJ2-4,12,CASSPGDSDQYF,TGTGCCAGCTCACCCGGGGACAGCGATCAGTACTTC
TRBV15,NA,TRBD1,TRBJ1-5,16,CATSRDLGQAAQPQHF,TGTGCCACCAGCAGAGATCTGGGACAGGCCGCTCAGCCCCAGCATTTT
TRBV6-5,few,TRBD1,TRBJ2-7,15,CASSSGTAFSYEQYF,TGTGCCAGCAGTTCCGGGACAGCTTTCTCCTACGAGCAGTACTTC
TRBV5-4,NA,TRBD1,TRBJ1-1,16,CASSVPGQVQNTEAFF,TGTGCCAGCAGCGTACCGGGACAGGTCCAGAACACTGAAGCTTTCTTT
TRBV5-5,NA,TRBD2,TRBJ2-2,16,CASSLGDSGISGELFF,TGTGCCAGCAGCTTGGGAGATAGCGGGATTTCCGGGGAGCTGTTTTTT
TRBV5-6,NA,TRBD2,TRBJ2-7,15,CASSLLAGGPSEQYF,TGTGCCAGCAGCTTACTAGCGGGGGGTCCTTCTGAGCAGTACTTC
TRBV7-8,NA,NA,TRBJ2-5,12,CASSLREETQYF,TGTGCCAGCAGCTTACGTGAGGAGACCCAGTACTTC
TRBV5-1,NA,NA,TRBJ2-3,15,CASSSQGLSTDTQYF,TGCGCCAGCAGCTCACAGGGTTTAAGCACAGATACGCAGTATTTT
TRBV2,NA,NA,TRBJ2-1,16,CASSELVGLYYNEQFF,TGTGCCAGCAGTGAACTTGTTGGACTCTACTACAATGAGCAGTTCTTC
TRBV28,NA,TRBD2,TRBJ2-5,15,CASSPGGGGQETQYF,TGTGCCAGCAGCCCCGGCGGGGGAGGTCAAGAGACCCAGTACTTC
TRBV10-3,NA,NA,TRBJ1-5,15,CAISEGGEGNQPQHF,TGTGCCATCAGTGAAGGGGGAGAGGGCAATCAGCCCCAGCATTTT
TRBV6-5,NA,NA,TRBJ1-4,13,CASSYAGNEKLFF,TGTGCCAGCAGTTACGCAGGAAATGAAAAACTGTTTTTT
TRBV27,NA,NA,TRBJ2-2,14,CASARLGKEGELFF,TGTGCCAGCGCTAGACTAGGCAAGGAAGGGGAGCTGTTTTTT
TRBV7-6,NA,TRBD2,TRBJ2-1,13,CASSRLAGNEQFF,TGTGCCAGCAGTAGACTAGCGGGAAATGAGCAGTTCTTC
TRBV7-3,NA,TRBD1,TRBJ1-1,14,CASSQQGANTEAFF,TGTGCCAGCAGCCAACAGGGGGCGAACACTGAAGCTTTCTTT
TRBV6-1,NA,NA,TRBJ2-1,15,CASSLAVTSVNEQFF,TGTGCCAGCAGTTTAGCGGTAACCTCGGTTAATGAGCAGTTCTTC
TRBV27,NA,NA,TRBJ2-1,14,CASSESGAYNEQFF,TGTGCCAGCAGCGAAAGCGGAGCCTACAATGAGCAGTTCTTC
TRBV6-1,NA,NA,TRBJ2-5,10,CASHGETQYF,TGTGCCAGCCACGGTGAGACCCAGTACTTC
TRBV6-5,NA,NA,TRBJ2-6,13,CASRITGANVLTF,TGTGCCAGCAGAATTACTGGGGCCAACGTCCTGACTTTC